These 7 T cell receptor beta chains share one sample of origin, sequenced in a study of blood T cell repertoires in COVID-19. The data were produced by immunoSEQ multiplex PCR, yet TCRdb's version contains in-frame clones alone and is incomplete. The sample lists fewer than 250,000 clones, approximately 91% occurring once. The specimen sequenced was peripheral blood. The source of these receptors is a man aged 40-49 years with acute or convalescent COVID-19.

The V call is TRBV4-1, the J call TRBJ1-4; TRBD1 matches at 10 bases. Germline CDR1 is MGHRA and CDR2 is YSYEKL. J lost 11 bases, V lost 1 base, and 1 base had no gene match. This CDR3 comprises 13 residues. The CDR3 reads CASSQADRGKLFF. The CDR3 region has the DNA TGCGCCAGCAGCCAAGCGGACAGGGGGAAACTGTTTTTT.

V usage is TRBV5-1 and J usage is TRBJ2-5; 9 bases map to TRBD2. CDR3 length: 16 residues. With V trimmed by 6 bases and J by 4 bases, 13 bases remained unmatched. Germline values: CDR1 SGHRS, CDR2 YFSETQ. CDR3 region: CASTPLAGTSPETQYF. In nucleotides, the CDR3 is TGCGCCAGCACCCCGCTAGCGGGGACTTCCCCAGAGACCCAGTACTTC.

This rearrangement joins TRBV6-5 to TRBJ1-2, with 9 bases fitting TRBD1. The CDR3 runs to 13 residues. Germline lookup yields CDR1 MNHEY and CDR2 SVGAGI. Germline trimming cut 7 bases from V and 8 bases from J; bases unmatched to any gene: 8. For the CDR3, the DNA is TGTGCCAGCACCAACTTGGGACAGGGAGGCTACACCTTC. It codes for CASTNLGQGGYTF.

The chain links TRBV5-1 to TRBJ1-1; 10 positions match TRBD1. The CDR3 is 12 residues long. In germline, CDR1 is SGHRS, CDR2 YFSETQ. The J segment lost 7 bases and the V segment lost 4 bases, leaving 1 base of the junction unmatched. CDR3 amino acids: CASSRTGGEAFF. In DNA, the CDR3 is TGCGCCAGCAGCAGGACAGGGGGTGAAGCTTTCTTT. The complete variable domain, with remaining parts taken from reference TRBV5-1 and TRBJ1-1, reads KAGVTQTPRYLIKTRGQQVTLSCSPISGHRSVSWYQQTPGQGLQFLFEYFSETQRNKGNFPGRFSGRQFSNSRSEMNVSTLELGDSALYLCASSRTGGEAFFGQGTRLTVV.

The chain recombines TRBV7-2 with TRBJ2-1, with D possibly TRBD1 on 5 matching bases. Germline lookup yields CDR1 SGHTA and CDR2 FQGNSA. Trimming took 7 bases from V and 0 from J, leaving 13 bases between them. This CDR3 comprises 15 residues. The CDR3 nucleotides are TGTGCCAGCACCCCCCAGGGTAACTCCTACAATGAGCAGTTCTTC. Protein sequence: CASTPQGNSYNEQFF.

The rearrangement uses TRBV4-3 and TRBJ2-7, with 11 nucleotides matching TRBD2. This CDR3 comprises 15 residues. With V trimmed by 2 bases and J by 5 bases, 5 bases remained unmatched. Germline V CDR1 and CDR2: LGHNA, YSLEER. The CDR3 bases are TGCGCCAGCAGCCAAACTAGCGGGAGCCTCCACGAGCAGTACTTC. This encodes CASSQTSGSLHEQYF.

This clone appeared a few times. The genes are TRBV5-1 and TRBJ2-3; possibly TRBD1 for D (5 bases). Germline V gives CDR1 SGHRS, CDR2 YFSETQ. CDR3 length: 15 amino acids. V lost 1 base, J lost 3 bases, and 12 bases lay in between. CDR3 sequence (DNA): TGCGCCAGCAGCTTGCAGGGAATAGATACAGATACGCAGTATTTT. Its protein product is CASSLQGIDTDTQYF.